This entry describes one T cell receptor (beta chain). Its antigen is unidentified. These data belong to a study of cytomegalovirus exposure and HLA in healthy donors. This table comes from immunoSEQ multiplex PCR, and its TCRdb copy is limited to in-frame clones, with some not included. The sample includes 190,000 or so clones, approximately 83% of them seen just once. Trimming left V 2 bases short and J 1 base short, with 15 bases between. This CDR3 spans 17 amino acids. A roughly 120-subject validation cohort, separate from the approximately 670-subject first cohort, supplied the donors. Whole-study results and caveats: First-cohort TCR clusters tended to co-occur in the roughly 120 validation repertoires, a later analysis found. The listing of 150 or so TCR beta chains classed them as cytomegalovirus-associated. A few chains tied to CMV proved CMV antigen-specific in vitro.

Sequences were obtained from PBMCs. This chain uses TRBV6-7 with TRBJ1-3; D uncertain. TRBV6-7 is placed among ORFs of uncertain function. The source of this sequence is a woman younger than 30 in good health and CMV-seropositive. CDR3 bases: TGTGCCAGCAGTTACCCCCAATTGCGGGGTTCTGGAAACACCATATATTTT. This translates into CASSYPQLRGSGNTIYF.